This T cell receptor beta chain originates from a study of control samples from healthy donors and cancer patients. This table comes from immunoSEQ multiplex PCR, and its TCRdb copy is limited to in-frame clones, with some not included. The sample lists tens of thousands of clones; roughly 83% were seen once. This clone was picked up a small number of times. Germline-derived CDR1 and CDR2 are SGHDT and YYEEEE. The CDR3 totals 16 residues. The ends were cut back, 3 bases at V and 2 bases at J, with 14 bases in the middle. The clonotype was recovered from a man aged 65 to 79 with lung cancer. Specimen: PBMCs. The V call is TRBV5-6, the J call TRBJ1-4; D unclear. The CDR3 loop is CASSSRVGPTNEKLFF. CDR3 DNA sequence: TGTGCCAGCAGCTCCCGGGTTGGTCCTACTAATGAAAAACTGTTTTTT. The entire variable domain, with the rest obtained from reference TRBV5-6 and TRBJ1-4, is as follows: DAGVTQSPTHLIKTRGQQVTLRCSPKSGHDTVSWYQQALGQGPQFIFQYYEEEERQRGNFPDRFSGHQFPNYSSELNVNALLLGDSALYLCASSSRVGPTNEKLFFGSGTQLSVL.